Below, 13 T cell receptor beta chains from the same sample are listed, as sequenced in a study of T cell responses to AZD1222 COVID-19 vaccine. Sequencing used immunoSEQ multiplex PCR; TCRdb keeps in-frame clones, though not all of them. The sample lists some 92,000 clones; over 80% were seen once. The sequencing used peripheral blood, collected on day 0 of AZD1222 vaccination. Receptors were obtained from an adult in good health.

This clone was seen more than once but under ten times. V and J are TRBV6-5 and TRBJ2-2, with TRBD1 as a possible D gene (5 bases). Deletions cut 7 bases from V and 5 bases from J, with 14 bases between. Germline values: CDR1 MNHEY, CDR2 SVGAGI. This CDR3 contains 14 residues. In DNA, the CDR3 is TGTGCCAGCATGACAGTTCCTTTTACCGGGGAGCTGTTTTTT. Protein sequence: CASMTVPFTGELFF.

The V call is TRBV6-5, the J call TRBJ2-1, with TRBD1 identical over 7 bases. CDR1 is MNHEY and CDR2 is SVGAGI in the germline V gene. The trim removed 2 bases at V and 8 bases at J, leaving 6 bases unmatched. The CDR3 spans 14 residues. The CDR3 is CASSYATGNHEQFF. CDR3 nucleotides: TGTGCCAGCAGTTACGCGACAGGGAACCATGAGCAGTTCTTC.

The chain uses TRBV19 and TRBJ1-6; 11 bases map to TRBD1. Looked up from germline, CDR1 is LNHDA and CDR2 is SQIVND (reference sequence). There are 19 residues in the CDR3. V lost 3 bases, J lost 0 bases, and 7 bases stayed unmatched. For the CDR3, the DNA is TGTGCCAGTAGTATCCACCGGGACAGGGGGAGCTCCTATAATTCACCCCTCCACTTT. This encodes CASSIHRDRGSSYNSPLHF.

The chain has TRBV10-1 and TRBJ2-2; D uncertain. CDR1 and CDR2 (germline): WNHNN, SYGVQD (reference sequence). Trimming stripped 4 bases from V and 0 bases from J, with 12 bases between. The CDR3 consists of 16 residues. CDR3 amino acids: CASSVAGLANTGELFF. CDR3 in DNA: TGCGCCAGCAGTGTAGCAGGCCTCGCGAACACCGGGGAGCTGTTTTTT.

The V gene is TRBV30, the J gene TRBJ1-2, with a tentative D call TRBD1 (6 bases). CDR1 and CDR2 from the germline V gene are GTSNPN and SVGIG (reference sequence). The V end lost 7 bases, the J end lost 4 bases, and 19 bases lay between the germline ends. The CDR3 extends over 14 amino acids. The CDR3 DNA reads TGTGCCTTGACCACACAGGGACGAAGCTATGGCTACACCTTC. Its translation: CALTTQGRSYGYTF. Using reference TRBV30 and TRBJ1-2 for the parts outside the CDR3, the full variable domain is SQTIHQWPATLVQPVGSPLSLECTVEGTSNPNLYWYRQAAGRGLQLLFYSVGIGQISSEVPQNLSASRPQDRQFILSSKKLLLSDSGFYLCALTTQGRSYGYTFGSGTRLTVV.

J is TRBJ1-5 and V is TRBV12-5; D call uncertain. With 0 bases removed from V and 6 bases from J, the gap between germline ends came to 3 bases. The CDR3 length is 12 residues. CDR1 and CDR2 from the germline V gene are LGHNT and FRNRAP. The CDR3 nucleotides are TGTGCTAGTGGTTTGGTAGCTCAGCCCCAGCATTTT. As protein: CASGLVAQPQHF.

This clone was observed a single time. The chain has TRBV7-9 and TRBJ2-3; tentative D call: TRBD1 (6 bases). Germline V lookup: CDR1 SEHNR, CDR2 FQNEAQ (reference sequence). Trimming left V 5 bases short and J 4 bases short, with 16 bases between. This CDR3 is 15 amino acids long. In DNA, the CDR3 is TGTGCCAGCAGCATAGGCACAGGGAGCGCAGATACGCAGTATTTT. Its translation is CASSIGTGSADTQYF.

On this clone itself: Its ends do not fully match the called genes, so a read error is possible. V and J are TRBV7-7 and TRBJ2-2; possible D gene TRBD1, 5 bases. Germline CDR1 SSHAT, CDR2 FNYEAQ (reference sequence). The CDR3 loop spans 16 amino acids. For the CDR3, the DNA is TGTGCTAGCAGTTCTTCAGGGCCGGGCCTCACCGGGGAGCTGTTTTTT. It yields the protein CASSSSGPGLTGELFF.

CDR3 sequence reads: CASSLYRDRGPHQPQHF. CDR3 nucleotides: TGTGCCAGCAGCTTATACCGGGACAGGGGGCCACATCAGCCCCAGCATTTT. The rearrangement links TRBV7-2 to TRBJ1-5, with 12 bases aligning to TRBD1. This CDR3 spans 17 amino acids. V shed 2 bases and J 5 bases; nucleotides not matched to a gene: 7. Per the germline V gene, CDR1 is SGHTA and CDR2 is FQGNSA.

This chain uses TRBV29-1 with TRBJ1-1, with a possible D match to TRBD1 (5 bases). Germline V gives CDR1 SQVTM, CDR2 ANQGSEA. V was shortened by 8 bases and J by 13 bases, with 20 bases between the two germline ends. The CDR3 is 11 amino acids. The CDR3 spells CSFDSGSLSFF. For the CDR3, the DNA is TGCAGCTTCGATTCAGGGAGCCTGAGTTTCTTT.

The chain uses TRBV3-1 (or the pseudogene TRBV3-2) and TRBJ1-5; TRBD1 might be the D (6 bases). Per the germline V gene, CDR1 is LGHDT and CDR2 is YNNKEL (reference sequence). V lost 1 base and J lost 7, with 8 bases in between. The CDR3 is made up of 13 amino acids. The CDR3 here is CASSQAGAQPQHF. The CDR3 DNA reads as TGTGCCAGCAGCCAAGCGGGGGCCCAGCCCCAGCATTTT.

This sequence joins TRBV6-5 and TRBJ2-5, with D possibly being TRBD2 (5 bases). The V end lost 1 base, the J end lost 5 bases, and 14 bases lay between the germline ends. Germline CDR1 is MNHEY and CDR2 is SVGAGI. This CDR3 is built from 15 residues. CDR3 nucleotide sequence: TGTGCCAGCAGTTACTGGGCCAGGCCGGGGGAGACCCAGTACTTC. Amino acid sequence: CASSYWARPGETQYF.

The V gene is TRBV18, the J gene TRBJ1-2, with TRBD1 as a possible D gene (5 bases). CDR1 and CDR2 (germline): KGHSH, LQKENI. The CDR3 extends over 14 amino acids. Between the trimmed V and J ends, which lost 3 bases and 3 bases, there was a span of 11 bases. CDR3 nucleotide sequence: TGTGCCAGCTCACCGGGCACCAGGGACTATGGCTACACCTTC. Translating it yields CASSPGTRDYGYTF.